These 23 T cell receptor beta chains originate from one sample sequenced in a study of blood T cells in healthy people across ages. A second PCR of roughly 7 to 11 cycles used a sample-barcoded 5' primer and a J-beta primer mix. In TCRdb, the 5' RACE reads were re-called with MiXCR into one record per CDR3 protein. Here the sample spans fewer than 900,000 distinct CDR3 sequences, 35% to 45% being singletons. The sample consisted of blood. The receptors shown here come from a woman in her sixties in good health.

Only a few counts were recorded for this clonotype. The chain combines TRBV24-1 with TRBJ2-1; D may match TRBD1 or TRBD2 (5 bases each). The V end lost 4 bases, the J end lost 7 bases, and 13 bases lay between the germline ends. Germline V gene data show CDR1 as KGHDR and CDR2 as SFDVKD. The CDR3 totals 14 residues. CDR3 residues: CATSDRDPRNEQFF. CDR3 in DNA: TGTGCCACCAGTGACCGGGACCCCAGGAATGAGCAGTTCTTC.

The chain employs TRBV14 and TRBJ2-7; 7 nucleotides align to TRBD1. Germline trimming cut 0 bases from V and 5 bases from J; bases unmatched to any gene: 16. From germline, CDR1 is SGHDN and CDR2 FVKESK. The CDR3 sequence is 18 residues long. The CDR3 spells CASSQDFPSGQAPHEQYF. For the CDR3, the DNA is TGTGCCAGCAGCCAAGATTTCCCCTCCGGACAGGCCCCGCACGAGCAGTACTTC.

The gene calls are TRBV29-1 and TRBJ1-1, with D uncertain. Trimming shortened V by 4 bases and J by 1 base, and 10 bases separated the two germline ends. The CDR3 extends over 13 amino acids. Per germline, CDR1 SQVTM and CDR2 ANQGSEA. CDR3 bases: TGCAGCGTTGCTTGGGGTCAGAACACTGAAGCTTTCTTT. Translated: CSVAWGQNTEAFF.

This clonotype was observed a few times. CDR3 amino acids: CATSMGGETQYF. In DNA form, the CDR3 reads TGTGCCACCAGCATGGGTGGGGAGACCCAGTACTTC. The chain recombines TRBV15 with TRBJ2-5; no firm D call. V gave up 4 bases and J gave up 5 bases, with 8 bases separating them. Germline CDR1 is LNHNV and CDR2 is YYDKDF (reference sequence). The CDR3 is 12 amino acids.

V usage is TRBV10-3 and J usage is TRBJ1-1, with a possible D match to TRBD1 (5 bases). Germline V lookup: CDR1 ENHRY, CDR2 SYGVKD. V dropped 8 bases and J dropped 1 base, with 11 bases sitting between them. This CDR3 has 13 residues. CDR3 DNA sequence: TGTGCCATCTCAGGCAGGGCGAACACTGAAGCTTTCTTT. Translating gives CAISGRANTEAFF.

This clonotype has ten or more counts. The genes are TRBV9 and TRBJ2-1, with TRBD2 matching over 9 bases. J gave up 8 bases and V 1 base, and 7 bases lay outside the gene matches. Per the germline V gene, CDR1 is SGDLS and CDR2 is YYNGEE. This CDR3 has 15 residues. The CDR3 loop reads CASSVSAGGRDEQFF. DNA for the CDR3: TGTGCCAGCAGCGTATCGGCGGGGGGGCGGGATGAGCAGTTCTTC.

The table lists this clonotype with a count of one. Being one base from a much bigger clone, this may be a read error. The chain combines TRBV7-2 with TRBJ2-3; D is perhaps TRBD2 (6 bases). V lost 3 bases to trimming and J lost 5 bases, with 21 bases between them. Germline lookup yields CDR1 SGHTA and CDR2 FQGNSA. The CDR3 loop spans 17 amino acids. The CDR3 DNA sequence: TGTGCCAGCAGCTTGATAGTAACGGGAGTAGGTGGAGATACGCAGTATTTT. Its protein product is CASSLIVTGVGGDTQYF.

A few counts support this clonotype. The V gene is TRBV20-1, the J gene TRBJ2-7; D unclear. The CDR3 is 14 amino acids. Germline V CDR1 and CDR2: DFQATT, SNEGSKA (reference sequence). V was clipped by 2 bases and J by 4 bases, with 15 bases between them. The CDR3 nucleotides are TGCAGTGCTAGAAATCCGGCAGGCGCGTACGAGCAGTACTTC. Amino acids: CSARNPAGAYEQYF.

This chain connects TRBV20-1 to TRBJ2-1; 8 positions match TRBD2. V shed 5 bases, J shed 6 bases, and the junction held 18 bases outside the gene matches. Per germline, CDR1 DFQATT and CDR2 SNEGSKA (reference sequence). This CDR3 comprises 17 residues. The CDR3 DNA reads as TGCAGTGCTTCCCAAGCGGGAGTAACCCCTGGTGGCAATGAGCAGTTCTTC. Translation gives CSASQAGVTPGGNEQFF.

J is TRBJ2-5 and V is TRBV7-8, with 8 bases lining up with TRBD1. The germline CDR1 and CDR2 sequences are SGHVS and FQNEAQ. CDR3 length equals 11 residues. The CDR3 nucleotides read TGTGCGAAGGACAGGGAAGAGACCCAGTACTTC. It yields the protein CAKDREETQYF. The variable domain in full, completed from reference TRBV7-8 and TRBJ2-5, reads GAGVSQSPRYKVAKRGQDVALRCDPISGHVSLFWYQQALGQGPEFLTYFQNEAQLDKSGLPSDRFFAERPEGSVSTLKIQRTQQEDSAVYLCAKDREETQYFGPGTRLLVL.

This chain links TRBV5-1 with TRBJ2-7; 7 nucleotides match TRBD1. The better agreement between TRBJ2-4 and the DNA end casts doubt on the J call. The CDR3 totals 14 residues. Germline CDR1 reads SGHRS; CDR2 reads YFSETQ. CDR3 sequence reads: CASSLVGQMDIQYF. CDR3 coding DNA: TGCGCCAGCAGCTTGGTGGGACAGATGGACATTCAGTACTTC.

This chain connects TRBV20-1 to TRBJ2-3, with D unresolved. The CDR3 spans 15 residues. V lost 0 bases to trimming and J lost 0 bases, with 10 bases between them. Germline lookup yields CDR1 DFQATT and CDR2 SNEGSKA (reference sequence). CDR3 in DNA: TGCAGTGCTAGAGATGCGAAGGGTAGCACAGATACGCAGTATTTT. The encoded protein is CSARDAKGSTDTQYF.

Ten or more counts support this clonotype. The rearrangement links TRBV6-2 or TRBV6-3 to TRBJ2-3, with D uncertain. The germline V gene encodes CDR1 MNHEY and CDR2 SVGEGT. There are 11 residues in the CDR3. Between the trimmed V and J ends, which lost 6 bases and 7 bases, there was a span of 8 bases. The CDR3 sequence: CASSTVHTQYF. The CDR3, as DNA: TGTGCCAGCAGCACCGTCCATACGCAGTATTTT.

Notes on this clonotype: A much larger clone lies a single base off, so this may be a read error. The rearrangement uses TRBV5-1 and TRBJ2-7; D possibly corresponds to TRBD1 (5 bases). The J call may be faulty, since TRBJ2-5 better matches the DNA end. The CDR3 is 15 residues long. Per germline, CDR1 SGHRS and CDR2 YFSETQ. The CDR3 protein is CAGSPERGFVETQYF. In nucleotides, the CDR3 is TGCGCCGGCAGCCCAGAAAGGGGATTTGTAGAGACCCAGTACTTC.

This chain connects TRBV5-5 to TRBJ1-1, with D perhaps matching TRBD1 (5 bases). The germline V and J ends were trimmed by 2 bases and 1 base, with 12 bases remaining between them. This CDR3 is built from 15 residues. Germline CDR1 reads SGHKS; CDR2 reads YYEKEE (reference sequence). DNA of the CDR3: TGTGCCAGCAGCTTCCCGACAGAGGGGAACACTGAAGCTTTCTTT. This codes for CASSFPTEGNTEAFF.

The chain uses TRBV4-1 and TRBJ2-7, with D perhaps TRBD1 (5 bases). This CDR3 comprises 16 residues. Trimming took 1 base from V and 3 from J, leaving 16 bases between them. Germline CDR1 reads MGHRA; CDR2 reads YSYEKL. CDR3: CASSQGTPESHYEQYF. The DNA for the CDR3 is TGCGCCAGCAGCCAAGGGACACCAGAGTCCCACTACGAGCAGTACTTC.

The rearrangement uses TRBV12-3 or TRBV12-4 and TRBJ1-2, with a weak D call TRBD1 (5 bases). Deletions cut 7 bases from V and 3 bases from J, with 15 bases between. This CDR3 is built from 14 residues. The CDR3 region has the DNA TGTGCCAGCAACGCGGGGCGGAGGGACTATGGCTACACCTTC. It is translated as CASNAGRRDYGYTF.

This chain joins TRBV5-5 and TRBJ2-5; D may be TRBD1 or TRBD2 (6 bases each). The V and J ends lost 0 bases and 2 bases respectively, with 14 bases between them. The CDR3 sequence is 16 residues long. Germline loops: CDR1 SGHKS, CDR2 YYEKEE (reference sequence). In nucleotides, the CDR3 is TGTGCCAGCAGCTTGGAACAGGGCGCGGGACAAGAGACCCAGTACTTC. This codes for CASSLEQGAGQETQYF.

The chain uses TRBV7-7 and TRBJ2-5; possible D gene TRBD2, 6 bases. CDR1 is SSHAT and CDR2 is FNYEAQ in the germline V gene (reference sequence). The CDR3 runs to 19 residues. V was shortened by 2 bases and J by 5 bases, with 27 bases between the two germline ends. CDR3 DNA sequence: TGTGCCAGCAGCTTAAGGGGCGGGAAGTCGGGACGGACGATGGAGACCCAGTACTTC. It is translated as CASSLRGGKSGRTMETQYF. The variable domain in full, completed from reference TRBV7-7 and TRBJ2-5, reads GAGVSQSPRYKVTKRGQDVTLRCDPISSHATLYWYQQALGQGPEFLTYFNYEAQPDKSGLPSDRFSAERPEGSISTLTIQRTEQRDSAMYRCASSLRGGKSGRTMETQYFGPGTRLLVL.

The genes are TRBV27 and TRBJ2-7, with D unclear. The CDR3 totals 13 residues. CDR1 and CDR2 (germline): MNHEY, SMNVEV (reference sequence). The V and J ends lost 0 bases and 2 bases respectively, with 5 bases between them. DNA for the CDR3: TGTGCCAGCAGTTTATCGTTGGCCTACGAGCAGTACTTC. It translates to CASSLSLAYEQYF.

This chain links TRBV4-3 with TRBJ2-7; D is unresolved. The J call is doubtful: the DNA matches TRBJ2-5 better. The CDR3 is 13 amino acids. Germline V lookup: CDR1 LGHNA, CDR2 YSLEER. The CDR3 nucleotides read TGCGCCAGCAGCAAAATAGGGAAAGAGACCCAGTACTTC. Translation gives CASSKIGKETQYF.

This chain uses TRBV5-1 with TRBJ2-3; 10 bases are shared with TRBD1. The V and J ends lost 1 base and 3 bases, in that order; junction bases with no gene match: 11. The germline V gene has CDR1 SGHRS and CDR2 YFSETQ. CDR3 length: 18 residues. The CDR3 DNA reads as TGCGCCAGCAGCTTGTTACTCGAACGGACAGGGGGAACAGATACGCAGTATTTT. Translating gives CASSLLLERTGGTDTQYF.

V is TRBV4-2 and J is TRBJ2-3; TRBD2 agrees at 11 bases. Unmatched junction bases numbered 13, after V lost 0 bases and J lost 5 bases. This CDR3 spans 19 amino acids. From germline, CDR1 is LGHNA and CDR2 YNFKEQ. CDR3 DNA: TGTGCCAGCAGCCAAGAGCGATCACTTAGCGGGGGGGCGAGAGATACGCAGTATTTT. Its translation is CASSQERSLSGGARDTQYF.